One and the same sample provided the 7 T cell receptor beta chains below, sequenced in a study of CD8 T cells in Susac syndrome. After extraction with the RNeasy kit, about 0.5 to 1 ug of the RNA was reverse transcribed using random hexamers. In TCRdb, the immunoSEQ multiplex PCR reads were re-called with MiXCR into one record per CDR3 protein. The data show roughly 200,000 distinct CDR3 sequences, about 94% seen once. The sequenced sample consisted of CD4+ T cells from PBMCs. These receptors were collected from a human donor in good health.

This chain connects TRBV12-3 or TRBV12-4 to TRBJ1-2; a possible D gene is TRBD1 (6 bases). V lost 7 bases and J lost 0, with 15 bases in between. There are 15 residues in the CDR3. The CDR3 spells CASTFGQRANYGYTF. CDR3 in DNA: TGTGCCAGCACCTTCGGACAGAGAGCTAACTATGGCTACACCTTC.

The chain combines TRBV27 with TRBJ2-6; D might be TRBD2 (5 bases). Germline V gene sequence: CDR1 MNHEY, CDR2 SMNVEV (reference sequence). There are 16 residues in the CDR3. Trimming pared 4 bases from V and 4 bases from J, leaving 14 bases between. CDR3 sequence: CASSSRGLGGANVLTF. The DNA of the CDR3 is TGTGCCAGCAGTTCCCGAGGGTTAGGAGGGGCCAACGTCCTGACTTTC.

The count of this clonotype is one. The chain recombines TRBV6-2 or TRBV6-3 with TRBJ1-5; D may be TRBD1 (5 bases). Germline CDR1 is MNHEY and CDR2 is SVGEGT. V was cut by 2 bases and J by 6 bases, with 8 bases left in between. There are 13 residues in the CDR3. The CDR3 sequence is CASSYRGGQPQHF. CDR3 nucleotide sequence: TGTGCCAGCAGTTACAGGGGCGGTCAGCCCCAGCATTTT.

V usage is TRBV2 and J usage is TRBJ2-1; no firm D call. V was pared by 5 bases and J by 6 bases, with 11 bases between. The CDR3 has 13 amino acids. Per the germline V gene, CDR1 is SNHLY and CDR2 is FYNNEI. The DNA of the CDR3 is TGTGCCAGCAGTCCCGAGGCAATCAATGAGCAGTTCTTC. Translation: CASSPEAINEQFF.

The DNA for the CDR3 is TGTGCCAGCAGGGAGGACAGGGGGGCTGAAGCTTTCTTT. Translating gives CASREDRGAEAFF. The chain uses TRBV2 and TRBJ1-1; 10 nucleotides agree with TRBD1. This CDR3 comprises 13 residues. Trimming at V came to 6 bases and at J to 6 bases, leaving 4 bases not matched to a gene. The germline CDR1 and CDR2 sequences are SNHLY and FYNNEI.

The chain has TRBV20-1 and TRBJ2-7; 11 bases are a match to TRBD2. The CDR3 spans 16 residues. CDR1 is DFQATT and CDR2 is SNEGSKA in the germline V gene (reference sequence). J lost 4 bases, V lost 1 base, and 9 bases had no gene match. CDR3 coding DNA: TGCAGTGCTAGAGCCCCGCTAGCGGGAGGTAATTACGAGCAGTACTTC. Amino acid sequence: CSARAPLAGGNYEQYF.

The V gene is TRBV30, the J gene TRBJ2-7; D remains ambiguous. The CDR3 contains 11 residues. V was shortened by 2 bases and J by 5 bases, with 7 bases between the two germline ends. The V gene's germline CDR1 is GTSNPN and CDR2 SVGIG (reference sequence). The CDR3 DNA reads TGTGCCTGGAGTCCTAGACACGAGCAGTACTTC. Its protein product is CAWSPRHEQYF.